These T cell receptor beta chains were read from a single sample in a study of CD8 T cells in ankylosing spondylitis. Via MiXCR, TCRdb re-called the 5' RACE reads, giving one row per CDR3 protein. The sample consists of about 140,000 distinct CDR3 sequences, about 7.3% of them appearing once. The sequenced sample consisted of blood, either unsorted or a sorted T cell fraction (not recorded which). The receptors here all came from a female donor with ankylosing spondylitis or in good health (not recorded which). CDR3s include the opening cysteine and the closing phenylalanine or tryptophan. The D gene is left open where the match is weak. Not all rows give a size; the values are once, few, many and, for expanded clones, a class.

j_call v_call d_call cdr3_length clone_size cdr3_nt cdr3_aa
TRBJ2-1 TRBV20-1 NA 12 many TGCAGTGCTATCAGCCCCTACAATGAGCAGTTCTTC CSAISPYNEQFF
TRBJ2-5 TRBV28 NA 13 many TGTGCCAGCACGACGCCGGGGATAGAGACCCAGTACTTC CASTTPGIETQYF
TRBJ2-3 TRBV16 NA 14 many TGTGCCAGCAGCCAATCGGGACAAACAGATACGCAGTATTTT CASSQSGQTDTQYF
TRBJ1-4 TRBV11-2 TRBD1 14 many TGTGCCAGCAGTCCCCGGGACAGCAATGAAAAACTGTTTTTT CASSPRDSNEKLFF
TRBJ2-7 TRBV20-1 NA 13 few TGCAGTGCCAGTCGGGGGGCTGGTTACGAGCAGTACTTC CSASRGAGYEQYF
TRBJ2-5 TRBV20-1 TRBD1 14 NA TGCAGTGCTAGAGGAGGGACAGCTCAAGAGACCCAGTACTTC CSARGGTAQETQYF
TRBJ1-5 TRBV6-6 NA 12 many TGTGCCAGCAGTTATCTTAATCAGCCCCAGCATTTT CASSYLNQPQHF
TRBJ2-5 TRBV20-1 TRBD1 14 many TGCAGTGCTGGACACAGGGGGCGCAAAGAGACCCAGTACTTC CSAGHRGRKETQYF
TRBJ1-6 TRBV19 NA 14 NA TGTGCCAGTGATACAGGGCTCGATAATTCACCCCTCCACTTT CASDTGLDNSPLHF
TRBJ2-4 TRBV12-3/TRBV12-4 NA 17 many TGTGCCAGCAGTCCCTGGACTGCCGCACTAGCCAAAAACATTCAGTACTTC CASSPWTAALAKNIQYF
TRBJ2-1 TRBV24-1 NA 16 many TGTGCCACCAGTGATCCACAGGGGAGGTCCTACAATGAGCAGTTCTTC CATSDPQGRSYNEQFF
TRBJ2-7 TRBV5-1 NA 16 many TGCGCCAGCAGCTTGGGACGGGGGCTAATCTCCTACGAGCAGTACTTC CASSLGRGLISYEQYF
TRBJ2-7 TRBV6-5 TRBD1 14 few TGTGCCAGCACCCAGACAGGGGCTCCCAACGAGCAGTACTTC CASTQTGAPNEQYF
TRBJ1-1 TRBV7-9 NA 15 few TGTGCCAGCAGCTTAGTCGGGGGCACGGGTACTGAAGCTTTCTTT CASSLVGGTGTEAFF
TRBJ1-4 TRBV20-1 TRBD1 15 many TGCAGTGCTAGAGTTACGACAGGGGGCGATGAAAAACTGTTTTTT CSARVTTGGDEKLFF
TRBJ1-1 TRBV12-3/TRBV12-4 NA 13 many TGTGCCAGCACGGGACCGATGAACACTGAAGCTTTCTTT CASTGPMNTEAFF
TRBJ1-1 TRBV5-1 TRBD1 12 many TGCGCCAGCAGCTTCGACAGGGTGGGCGCTTTCTTT CASSFDRVGAFF
TRBJ1-6 TRBV5-5 NA 17 many TGTGCCAGCAGTAATTCAGGATTTAGCTCCTATAATTCACCCCTCCACTTT CASSNSGFSSYNSPLHF
TRBJ1-1 TRBV19 TRBD1 14 many TGTGCCAGTAGTACCGGGACAGGGTTAACTGAAGCTTTCTTT CASSTGTGLTEAFF
TRBJ2-5 TRBV20-1 NA 13 many TGCAGTGCCCTTCGAACGGGGACGGAGACCCAGTACTTC CSALRTGTETQYF
TRBJ2-7 TRBV20-1 TRBD1 14 many TGCAGTGCAGGAGACCCGACAGGGTTCGACGAGCAGTACTTC CSAGDPTGFDEQYF
TRBJ2-2 TRBV5-1 NA 14 many TGCGCCAGCAGCTTGTTCGGGAACACCGGGGAGCTGTTTTTT CASSLFGNTGELFF